A single sample gave rise to the 24 T cell receptor beta chains below, sequenced in a study of post-analysis software for immune sequencing data (dated by TCRdb to about 2015). Antigen specificity for these receptors is unknown. What the research found in general, with its limitations: Patients showed significantly higher frequencies than controls for several TRBV segments, among them TRBV5-6, TRBV5-1 and TRBV20-1.

Library preparation employed PCR. Sequencing relied on an Illumina HiSeq 2500. To reduce PCR and sequencing biases, unique molecular identifiers were built into the TCR beta cDNA libraries. Using fastp trimming at Q25 and MiXCR clonotype assembly, TCRdb reanalyzed the public sequencing data and kept in-frame beta chains. For every CDR3 protein sequence, its rows merge into one entry that carries the most common genes and DNA. The sample table records hundreds of thousands of distinct CDR3 sequences; around 40% of these occur just once. Jointly, the top ten make up around an eighth of the sample. The sample comprised blood. Source of these receptors: a girl aged 5 to 17 with multiple sclerosis.

The chain carries TRBV14 and TRBJ2-5, with 7 bases matching TRBD2. The CDR3 contains 18 residues. After removal of 0 bases from V and 1 base from J, the junction contained 11 bases not matched to a gene. The V gene's germline CDR1 is SGHDN and CDR2 FVKESK. DNA of the CDR3: TGTGCCAGCAGCCAAGATCGTAGTAGCGGGTGGGTCCAAGAGACCCAGTACTTC. It yields the protein CASSQDRSSGWVQETQYF. Combining the CDR3 with reference TRBV14 and TRBJ2-5 gives the whole variable domain EAGVTQFPSHSVIEKGQTVTLRCDPISGHDNLYWYRRVMGKEIKFLLHFVKESKQDESGMPNNRFLAERTGGTYSTLKVQPAELEDSGVYFCASSQDRSSGWVQETQYFGPGTRLLVL.

The DNA for the CDR3 is TGTGCCAGCAGTTTTGTCAGCGGGAGCGATACCTACGAGCAGTACTTC. As protein: CASSFVSGSDTYEQYF. The chain is built from TRBV12-3 or TRBV12-4 and TRBJ2-7, with 8 bases aligning to TRBD2. The CDR3 extends over 16 amino acids. J was trimmed by 2 bases and V by 3 bases; bases with no gene match: 9.

The J gene is TRBJ2-1, the V gene TRBV20-1, with a weak D call TRBD2 (5 bases). Between the trimmed V and J ends, which lost 7 bases and 2 bases, there was a span of 9 bases. The CDR3 covers 12 residues. CDR1 DFQATT and CDR2 SNEGSKA come from the germline V gene (reference sequence). The CDR3 is CSVKAAYNEQFF. The CDR3, as DNA: TGCAGTGTGAAAGCGGCCTACAATGAGCAGTTCTTC.

The rearrangement links TRBV7-9 to TRBJ1-4; possible D gene TRBD1, 5 bases. Trimming cost V 5 bases and J 1 base, with 14 bases left between them. Germline V lookup: CDR1 SEHNR, CDR2 FQNEAQ (reference sequence). The CDR3 loop spans 16 amino acids. The CDR3 loop reads CASSPAGRITNEKLFF. CDR3 sequence (DNA): TGTGCCAGCAGCCCCGCGGGGCGGATAACTAATGAAAAACTGTTTTTT.

The chain recombines TRBV20-1 with TRBJ1-2; D ambiguous. Germline CDR1 and CDR2: DFQATT and SNEGSKA (reference sequence). The CDR3 sequence is 14 residues long. V lost 1 base to trimming and J lost 2 bases, with 11 bases between them. CDR3 nucleotides: TGCAGTGCTAGAGGGGGTCTGACGAACTATGGCTACACCTTC. Translated: CSARGGLTNYGYTF.

This clonotype occurred many times. This chain joins TRBV28 and TRBJ2-5, with D tentatively TRBD1 (6 bases). This CDR3 is 13 amino acids long. The germline V gene has CDR1 MDHEN and CDR2 SYDVKM. Trimming cost V 7 bases and J 5 bases, with 14 bases left between them. CDR3 in DNA: TGTGCCAGCAACCTTCAGAGGGGGGAGACCCAGTACTTC. Amino acids: CASNLQRGETQYF.

The J gene is TRBJ2-3, the V gene TRBV13, with a tentative D call TRBD1 (5 bases). CDR3 length: 15 amino acids. CDR1 is PRHDT and CDR2 is FYEKMQ in the germline V gene (reference sequence). Trimming left V 5 bases short and J 0 bases short, with 12 bases between. Here the CDR3 reads CASSRAGLSTDTQYF. The CDR3 DNA follows: TGTGCCAGCAGCCGGGCAGGGCTTAGCACAGATACGCAGTATTTT.

The rearrangement uses TRBV6-5 and TRBJ1-5, with unresolved D. Germline lookup yields CDR1 MNHEY and CDR2 SVGAGI. This CDR3 comprises 13 residues. The V and J ends lost 6 bases and 3 bases respectively, with 9 bases between them. The CDR3 spells CASRRHPNQPQHF. CDR3 bases: TGTGCCAGCAGGAGACATCCCAATCAGCCCCAGCATTTT.

This clonotype was seen only once. The chain links TRBV7-3 to TRBJ2-1; D might be TRBD2 (5 bases). The germline V gene encodes CDR1 SGHTA and CDR2 FQGTGA. V lost 5 bases and J lost 7, with 27 bases in between. The CDR3 totals 18 residues. CDR3 protein: CASSPIPGSRSAENEQFF. In nucleotides, the CDR3 is TGTGCCAGCAGCCCAATCCCCGGGTCTAGGTCAGCGGAGAATGAGCAGTTCTTC.

The rearrangement uses TRBV5-6 and TRBJ2-1, with 8 bases identical to TRBD1. There are 15 residues in the CDR3. J was trimmed by 2 bases and V by 4 bases; bases with no gene match: 5. Germline CDR1 reads SGHDT; CDR2 reads YYEEEE. The CDR3: CASSSRQGTYNEQFF. In nucleotides, the CDR3 is TGTGCCAGCAGCAGCAGACAGGGGACCTACAATGAGCAGTTCTTC.

The table lists this clonotype with a few counts. The chain uses TRBV2 and TRBJ2-1; 9 nucleotides match TRBD2. Germline V gives CDR1 SNHLY, CDR2 FYNNEI. V was clipped by 1 base and J by 8 bases; unmatched bases: 12. CDR3 length: 17 residues. CDR3 DNA: TGTGCCAGCAGTGAAGTCGGACTAGCGAGAGATGTTTATGAGCAGTTCTTC. Protein product: CASSEVGLARDVYEQFF. The variable domain in full, with the rest retrieved from reference TRBV2 and TRBJ2-1, is EPEVTQTPSHQVTQMGQEVILRCVPISNHLYFYWYRQILGQKVEFLVSFYNNEISEKSEIFDDQFSVERPDGSNFTLKIRSTKLEDSAMYFCASSEVGLARDVYEQFFGPGTRLTVL.

The V gene is TRBV7-9, the J gene TRBJ2-7; D tentatively reads TRBD1 or TRBD2 (5 bases each). V was shortened by 5 bases and J by 4 bases, with 15 bases between the two germline ends. CDR3 length: 14 residues. From germline, CDR1 is SEHNR and CDR2 FQNEAQ (reference sequence). The DNA of the CDR3 is TGTGCCAGCAGCCAACCGGGACGTGGGTACGAGCAGTACTTC. Its translation is CASSQPGRGYEQYF.

This clonotype has only a few counts. One end of the junction fails to match germline, which may point to a read error. The V and J genes are TRBV20-1 and TRBJ2-3, with 14 bases fitting TRBD2. Germline lookup yields CDR1 DFQATT and CDR2 SNEGSKA (reference sequence). The CDR3 consists of 14 residues. The CDR3 loop is CRARTSGRPDTQYF. The CDR3 DNA reads TGCCGTGCTAGGACTAGCGGGAGGCCAGATACGCAGTATTTT.

Only a few counts were recorded for this clonotype. The chain is built from TRBV10-3 and TRBJ1-1; D remains unclear. Germline loops: CDR1 ENHRY, CDR2 SYGVKD. V shed 0 bases and J shed 4 bases, with 9 bases lying between them. The CDR3 spans 14 residues. In DNA form, the CDR3 reads TGTGCCATCAGTGAGTCCCCGGGGAGCACTGAAGCTTTCTTT. Protein product: CAISESPGSTEAFF.

Concerning this clonotype itself: Possible read error: a much larger clone is one base away. The rearrangement links TRBV6-1 to TRBJ2-1; D is ambiguous. The CDR3 totals 11 residues. From germline, CDR1 is MNHNS and CDR2 SASEGT. DNA of the CDR3: TGTGCCAGCAGTGGGTACAATGGGCAGTTCTTC. Its translation is CASSGYNGQFF.

V usage is TRBV29-1 and J usage is TRBJ2-3, with D possibly being TRBD1 (5 bases). Germline CDR1 reads SQVTM; CDR2 reads ANQGSEA. Trimming removed 3 bases at V and 2 bases at J, with 9 bases between. The CDR3 sequence is 13 residues long. The chain's CDR3 is CSVEGRATDTQYF. CDR3 DNA sequence: TGCAGCGTTGAGGGCAGGGCCACAGATACGCAGTATTTT.

This clonotype has only a few counts. This chain joins TRBV6-5 and TRBJ2-7; 7 bases are shared with TRBD2. The V gene's germline CDR1 is MNHEY and CDR2 SVGAGI. V shed 5 bases and J 3 bases; nucleotides not matched to a gene: 7. The CDR3 sequence is 14 residues long. This CDR3 is CASSRSGGSYEQYF. Here the CDR3 DNA reads TGTGCCAGCAGTCGGTCGGGGGGAAGCTACGAGCAGTACTTC.

This clonotype has a handful of counts. This sequence joins TRBV2 and TRBJ2-4; D is possibly TRBD2 (6 bases). V was pared by 5 bases and J by 0 bases, with 8 bases between. In germline, CDR1 is SNHLY, CDR2 FYNNEI. CDR3 length equals 14 residues. The CDR3 spells CASSTGLAKNIQYF. The CDR3 bases are TGTGCCAGCAGTACGGGACTAGCCAAAAACATTCAGTACTTC. The full variable domain, with the rest looked up from reference TRBV2 and TRBJ2-4, is EPEVTQTPSHQVTQMGQEVILRCVPISNHLYFYWYRQILGQKVEFLVSFYNNEISEKSEIFDDQFSVERPDGSNFTLKIRSTKLEDSAMYFCASSTGLAKNIQYFGAGTRLSVL.

This clonotype was counted at least ten times. This sequence joins TRBV7-3 and TRBJ2-1; D unclear. The CDR3 sequence is 14 residues long. The germline V gene has CDR1 SGHTA and CDR2 FQGTGA. V dropped 1 base and J dropped 6 bases, with 10 bases sitting between them. DNA for the CDR3: TGTGCCAGCAGCTTAAGTGGGGTTGGCAATGAGCAGTTCTTC. Translated, it gives CASSLSGVGNEQFF. Full variable domain (remainder filled in from reference TRBV7-3 and TRBJ2-1): GAGVSQTPSNKVTEKGKYVELRCDPISGHTALYWYRQSLGQGPEFLIYFQGTGAADDSGLPNDRFFAVRPEGSVSTLKIQRTERGDSAVYLCASSLSGVGNEQFFGPGTRLTVL.

The V call is TRBV28, the J call TRBJ1-5, with 7 bases lining up with TRBD1. Germline V CDR1 and CDR2: MDHEN, SYDVKM. The CDR3 is 15 amino acids. Unmatched junction bases numbered 6, after V lost 4 bases and J lost 3 bases. Here the CDR3 DNA reads TGTGCCAGCAGTTCTCCCGGGACAGTCAATCAGCCCCAGCATTTT. Its translation is CASSSPGTVNQPQHF.

As to this clonotype: The junction shows a germline mismatch at one end, possibly a read error. The V gene is TRBV7-7, the J gene TRBJ2-3; TRBD1 matches 7 bases. This CDR3 spans 15 amino acids. Germline assignment: CDR1 SSHAT and CDR2 FNYEAQ (reference sequence). The CDR3 DNA follows: TGTGCTAGCAGCTATCCTCCGGGGACAGCAGATACGCAGTATTTT. It yields the protein CASSYPPGTADTQYF.

The chain links TRBV7-3 to TRBJ2-1; a possible D gene is TRBD2 (7 bases). Germline V gene lookup returns CDR1 SGHTA and CDR2 FQGTGA. The CDR3 loop spans 16 amino acids. V lost 2 bases and J lost 6, with 17 bases in between. The CDR3 loop is CASSLEGGAGVNEQFF. CDR3 coding DNA: TGTGCCAGCAGCTTAGAGGGGGGGGCAGGGGTCAATGAGCAGTTCTTC.

This clonotype has only one observation. The V and J genes are TRBV4-2 and TRBJ1-4; perhaps TRBD1 as D (5 bases). Germline CDR1 and CDR2: LGHNA and YNFKEQ. Trimming pared 0 bases from V and 5 bases from J, leaving 13 bases between. This CDR3 comprises 16 residues. The CDR3: CASSQEPRGKNEKLFF. The DNA for the CDR3 is TGTGCCAGCAGCCAAGAACCGAGGGGAAAAAATGAAAAACTGTTTTTT.

The J gene is TRBJ2-1, the V gene TRBV20-1, with 10 bases identical to TRBD2. CDR3 size: 13 residues. Germline V gives CDR1 DFQATT, CDR2 SNEGSKA (reference sequence). V dropped 7 bases and J dropped 7; count of bases not matched to a gene: 7. The CDR3 is CSVSGLARNEQFF. The CDR3 DNA reads TGCAGTGTCTCGGGACTAGCGCGTAATGAGCAGTTCTTC.